This T cell receptor beta chain was found in a study of blood T cell repertoires in COVID-19. Across the whole study: Italy, Spain and the United States were the sources of the convalescent and acute COVID-19 samples. T cells, B-cell-depleted T cells, or PBMCs supplied cDNA or gDNA.

Per germline, CDR1 GTSNPN and CDR2 SVGIG (reference sequence). The V and J ends lost 3 bases and 5 bases, in that order; junction bases with no gene match: 2. The CDR3 is 12 amino acids. Authors' analysis steps: From reference gene primer amplification, estimates of nucleated cell counts were derived. TCRdb's table, derived via immunoSEQ multiplex PCR, lists solely in-frame clones and lacks some. V and J calls and clone size are given by that table; D and trimming were obtained from the DNA. The data contain 200,000 to 250,000 clones, 88% of them seen just once; the ten biggest clones take up more than 1.4%.

This chain joins TRBV30 and TRBJ1-1, with 8 bases aligning to TRBD1. The TCR was taken from a man between 18 and 29 years old with active or convalescent COVID-19. The source material was peripheral blood. CDR3 sequence reads: CAWRNRGTEAFF. CDR3 in DNA: TGTGCCTGGAGAAACAGGGGGACTGAAGCTTTCTTT.